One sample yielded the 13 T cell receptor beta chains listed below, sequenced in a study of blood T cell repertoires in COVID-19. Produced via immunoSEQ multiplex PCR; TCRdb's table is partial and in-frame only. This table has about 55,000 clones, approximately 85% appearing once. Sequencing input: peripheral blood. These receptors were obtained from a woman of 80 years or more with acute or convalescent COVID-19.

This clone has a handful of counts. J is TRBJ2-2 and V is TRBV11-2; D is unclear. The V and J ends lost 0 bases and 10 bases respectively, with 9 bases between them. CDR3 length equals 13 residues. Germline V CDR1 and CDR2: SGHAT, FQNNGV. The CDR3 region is CASSLDQAQELFF. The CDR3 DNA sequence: TGTGCCAGCAGCTTAGATCAGGCCCAGGAGCTGTTTTTT. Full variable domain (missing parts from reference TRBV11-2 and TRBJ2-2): EAGVAQSPRYKIIEKRQSVAFWCNPISGHATLYWYQQILGQGPKLLIQFQNNGVVDDSQLPKDRFSAERLKGVDSTLKIQPAKLEDSAVYLCASSLDQAQELFFGEGSRLTVL.

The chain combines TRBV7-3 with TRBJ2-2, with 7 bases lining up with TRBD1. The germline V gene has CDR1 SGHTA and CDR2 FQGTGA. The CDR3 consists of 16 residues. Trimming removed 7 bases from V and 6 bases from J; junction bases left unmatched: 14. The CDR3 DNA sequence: TGTGCCAGCACCATTGGGGTCACAGGGGTCTCCGGGGAGCTGTTTTTT. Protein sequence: CASTIGVTGVSGELFF.

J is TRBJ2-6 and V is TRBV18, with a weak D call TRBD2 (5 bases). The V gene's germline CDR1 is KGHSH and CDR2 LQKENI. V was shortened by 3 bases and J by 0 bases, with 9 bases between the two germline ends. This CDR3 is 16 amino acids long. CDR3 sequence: CASSPSATSGANVLTF. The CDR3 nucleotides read TGTGCCAGCTCACCTAGCGCGACCTCTGGGGCCAACGTCCTGACTTTC.

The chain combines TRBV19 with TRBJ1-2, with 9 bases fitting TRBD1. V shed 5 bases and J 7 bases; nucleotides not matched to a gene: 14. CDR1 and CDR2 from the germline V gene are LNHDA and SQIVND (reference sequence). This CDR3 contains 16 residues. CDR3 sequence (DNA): TGTGCCAGTAGTGGGGAGTCCGGACAGGGGATCCGTGGCTACACCTTC. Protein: CASSGESGQGIRGYTF.

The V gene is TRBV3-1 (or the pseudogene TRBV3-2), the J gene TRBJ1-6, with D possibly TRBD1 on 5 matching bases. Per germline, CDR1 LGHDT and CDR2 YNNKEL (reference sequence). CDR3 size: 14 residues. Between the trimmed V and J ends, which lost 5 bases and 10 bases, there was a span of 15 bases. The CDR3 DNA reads TGTGCCAGCAGCGGTGGGGGAGGGAACTCACCCCTCCACTTT. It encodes CASSGGGGNSPLHF.

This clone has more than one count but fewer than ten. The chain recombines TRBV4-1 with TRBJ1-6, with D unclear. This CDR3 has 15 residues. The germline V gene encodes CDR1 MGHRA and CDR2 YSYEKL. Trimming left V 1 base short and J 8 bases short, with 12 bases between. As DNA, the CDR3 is TGCGCCAGCAGCCAAGGAGAGGGTTCAGATTCACCCCTCCACTTT. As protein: CASSQGEGSDSPLHF.

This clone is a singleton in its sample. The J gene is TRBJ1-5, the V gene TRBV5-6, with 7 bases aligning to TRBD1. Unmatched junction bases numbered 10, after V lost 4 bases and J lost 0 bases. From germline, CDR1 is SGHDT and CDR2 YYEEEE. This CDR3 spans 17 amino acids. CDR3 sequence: CASSRRAGGNSNQPQHF. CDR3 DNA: TGTGCCAGCAGCCGGAGGGCAGGGGGAAATAGCAATCAGCCCCAGCATTTT.

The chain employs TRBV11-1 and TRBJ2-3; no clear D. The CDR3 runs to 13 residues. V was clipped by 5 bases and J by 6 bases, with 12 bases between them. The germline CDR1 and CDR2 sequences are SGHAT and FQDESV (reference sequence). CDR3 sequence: CASSRAWSDTQYF. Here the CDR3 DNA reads TGTGCCAGCAGCCGAGCCTGGTCCGATACGCAGTATTTT.

The CDR3 is CASATQGWTYEQYV. For the CDR3, the DNA is TGTGCCAGCGCAACCCAGGGTTGGACCTACGAGCAGTACGTC. J is TRBJ2-7 and V is TRBV6-7; a possible D gene is TRBD1 (5 bases). TRBV6-7 is sorted into the ORF group, with uncertain function. The CDR3 is 14 residues long. Trimming pared 8 bases from V and 2 bases from J, leaving 16 bases between.

The CDR3 sequence is CASSSFNEKLFF. CDR3 DNA sequence: TGTGCCAGCAGCTCCTTTAATGAAAAACTGTTTTTT. The chain is built from TRBV11-2 and TRBJ1-4; D is unresolved. CDR1 SGHAT and CDR2 FQNNGV come from the germline V gene. V was trimmed by 4 bases and J by 4 bases, leaving 4 bases between them. The CDR3 has 12 amino acids.

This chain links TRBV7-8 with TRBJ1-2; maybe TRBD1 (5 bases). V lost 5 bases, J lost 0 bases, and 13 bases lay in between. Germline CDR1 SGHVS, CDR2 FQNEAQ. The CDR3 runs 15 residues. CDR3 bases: TGTGCCAGCAGCCTCGGGGGGAGCACTAACTATGGCTACACCTTC. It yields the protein CASSLGGSTNYGYTF.

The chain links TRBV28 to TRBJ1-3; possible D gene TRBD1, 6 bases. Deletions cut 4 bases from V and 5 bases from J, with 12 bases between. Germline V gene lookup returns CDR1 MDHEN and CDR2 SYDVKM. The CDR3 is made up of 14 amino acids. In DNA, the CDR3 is TGTGCCAGCAGTTCAGGGGACGGCCGAAACACCATATATTTT. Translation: CASSSGDGRNTIYF.

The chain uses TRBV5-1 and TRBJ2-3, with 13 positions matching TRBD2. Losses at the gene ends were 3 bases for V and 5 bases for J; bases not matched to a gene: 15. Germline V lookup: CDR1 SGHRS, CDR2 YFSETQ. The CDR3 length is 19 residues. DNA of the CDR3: TGCGCCAGCAGCTCCGAAGGGACTAGCGGGGCCCTAGCCAAAGATACGCAGTATTTT. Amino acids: CASSSEGTSGALAKDTQYF.